These 16 T cell receptor beta chains were sequenced from one sample in a study of T cells in Graves' hyperthyroidism and ophthalmopathy. TCR beta CDR3 region amplification was performed from RNA transcripts. HTBI primers were employed in a first-round RT-PCR of the TCR CDR3. TCRdb used MiXCR to reprocess the multiplex PCR reads, holding one entry per CDR3 protein. Of roughly 530,000 distinct CDR3 sequences detected, roughly a sixth appear once; the ten largest clones hold 17%. Sequencing was carried out using blood. Every receptor here comes from a woman between 18 and 30 years old with Graves' ophthalmopathy.

The chain couples TRBV5-6 to TRBJ2-2; possible D gene TRBD2, 6 bases. The CDR3 length is 17 residues. CDR1 is SGHDT, CDR2 YYEEEE, per germline. V lost 1 base and J 4 bases, leaving 17 bases between the germline ends. The CDR3 sequence: CASSLLGSRGGTGELFF. In nucleotides, the CDR3 is TGTGCCAGCAGCTTGTTGGGTTCGCGGGGCGGCACCGGGGAGCTGTTTTTT.

This clonotype occurred once. Germline and junction disagree at one end, which may indicate a read error. The chain has TRBV11-2 and TRBJ2-2, with no clear D. Germline-derived CDR1 and CDR2 are SGHAT and FQNNGV. The CDR3 is made up of 16 amino acids. The CDR3 region has the DNA TGTGCCAGCAGCTTAGTGTACCACTCGAACACCAGGGAGCTGTTTTTT. Translation: CASSLVYHSNTRELFF. The variable domain in full, completed from reference TRBV11-2 and TRBJ2-2, reads EAGVAQSPRYKIIEKRQSVAFWCNPISGHATLYWYQQILGQGPKLLIQFQNNGVVDDSQLPKDRFSAERLKGVDSTLKIQPAKLEDSAVYLCASSLVYHSNTRELFFGEGSRLTVL.

The genes are TRBV5-4 and TRBJ2-2, with a possible D match to TRBD1 (6 bases). CDR1 SGHNT and CDR2 YYREEE come from the germline V gene (reference sequence). V lost 4 bases to trimming and J lost 2 bases, with 12 bases between them. The CDR3 consists of 15 residues. CDR3 residues: CASSDRQDNTGELFF. In nucleotides, the CDR3 is TGTGCCAGCAGCGACCGACAGGACAACACCGGGGAGCTGTTTTTT.

The chain joins TRBV29-1 to TRBJ2-1, with 10 bases matching TRBD2. The junction had 5 bases not matched to a gene; V was cut back by 7 bases and J by 5 bases. Germline CDR1 and CDR2: SQVTM and ANQGSEA. This CDR3 spans 13 amino acids. This CDR3 is CSGVGLADNEQFF. The CDR3 region has the DNA TGCAGCGGGGTAGGACTAGCGGACAATGAGCAGTTCTTC.

This clonotype occurred a few times. The chain employs TRBV9 and TRBJ2-5; TRBD2 matches 10 bases. The V and J ends lost 0 bases and 2 bases, in that order; junction bases with no gene match: 4. This CDR3 is built from 16 residues. CDR1 and CDR2 (germline): SGDLS, YYNGEE. Here the CDR3 reads CASSVGAGGAQETQYF. CDR3 coding DNA: TGTGCCAGCAGCGTAGGAGCGGGGGGGGCTCAAGAGACCCAGTACTTC.

This clonotype was recorded at least ten times. The gene calls are TRBV15 and TRBJ1-1; unclear D gene. Trimming shortened V by 5 bases and J by 5 bases, and 12 bases separated the two germline ends. This CDR3 comprises 13 residues. Germline CDR1 and CDR2: LNHNV and YYDKDF (reference sequence). The CDR3 region has the DNA TGTGCCACCAGCGTCGGGAGGCGGACTGAAGCTTTCTTT. Residues: CATSVGRRTEAFF.

The chain has TRBV6-1 and TRBJ2-2; the D gene is possibly TRBD1 (6 bases). V lost 5 bases and J 1 base, leaving 11 bases between the germline ends. CDR1 and CDR2 from the germline V gene are MNHNS and SASEGT. The CDR3 is 15 amino acids. This chain's CDR3 is CASSNQGKNTGELFF. As DNA, the CDR3 is TGTGCCAGCAGTAACCAGGGGAAGAACACCGGGGAGCTGTTTTTT.

In its sample, this clonotype was seen a few times. This chain links TRBV11-3 with TRBJ1-2; D not certain. The V and J ends lost 3 bases and 3 bases respectively, with 11 bases between them. Germline V lookup: CDR1 SGHNT, CDR2 YENEEA. The CDR3 runs 14 residues. CDR3 sequence: CASSFAQEDYGYTF. In nucleotides, the CDR3 is TGTGCCAGCAGCTTTGCGCAGGAGGACTATGGCTACACCTTC.

The chain uses TRBV29-1 and TRBJ1-3, with a weak D call TRBD1 (5 bases). This CDR3 has 15 residues. V was shortened by 6 bases and J by 1 base, with 16 bases between the two germline ends. Per germline, CDR1 SQVTM and CDR2 ANQGSEA. The CDR3 protein is CSVRGGSQSGNTIYF. DNA of the CDR3: TGCAGCGTCCGGGGGGGGAGCCAGTCTGGAAACACCATATATTTT.

This clonotype was observed many times. V gene TRBV30 combines with J gene TRBJ1-2; tentative D call: TRBD1 (6 bases). Trimming shortened V by 4 bases and J by 5 bases, and 11 bases separated the two germline ends. The germline V gene has CDR1 GTSNPN and CDR2 SVGIG (reference sequence). The CDR3 is 12 residues long. CDR3 sequence reads: CAWTDRLYGYTF. DNA for the CDR3: TGTGCCTGGACAGACAGGCTATATGGCTACACCTTC.

This clonotype has just a few counts. This CDR3 is CASSETGGVDEQFF. The CDR3 DNA reads as TGTGCCAGCAGTGAAACGGGGGGAGTGGATGAGCAGTTCTTC. The J gene is TRBJ2-1, the V gene TRBV6-4; 7 bases align to TRBD2. V lost 3 bases, J lost 8 bases, and 7 bases stayed unmatched. The CDR3 is 14 residues long. Germline CDR1 reads MRHNA; CDR2 reads SNTAGT.

This clonotype showed up many times. The chain recombines TRBV3-1 with TRBJ2-5, with 12 positions matching TRBD2. V trimming: 6 bases; J trimming: 3 bases; junction bases outside the gene matches: 2. This CDR3 is 14 amino acids long. The germline CDR1 and CDR2 sequences are LGHDT and YNNKEL (reference sequence). CDR3 coding DNA: TGTGCCAGCAGTCTAGCGGGGGGGAAAGAGACCCAGTACTTC. Amino acid sequence: CASSLAGGKETQYF.

V usage is TRBV15 and J usage is TRBJ1-2; D is uncertain. Germline V gene lookup returns CDR1 LNHNV and CDR2 YYDKDF (reference sequence). The CDR3 totals 14 residues. V dropped 3 bases and J dropped 8 bases, with 16 bases sitting between them. The CDR3 DNA sequence: TGTGCCACCAGCAGTGTCAACCTGGGGAACGGCTACACCTTC. Translation gives CATSSVNLGNGYTF.

In its sample, this clonotype was seen many times. V gene TRBV11-2 combines with J gene TRBJ2-7, with D possibly being TRBD2 (6 bases). The CDR3 extends over 15 amino acids. Germline values: CDR1 SGHAT, CDR2 FQNNGV. Deletions cut 5 bases from V and 0 bases from J, with 14 bases between. CDR3 DNA sequence: TGTGCCAGCAGCCTCGCGGGACTCAACTCCTACGAGCAGTACTTC. It specifies CASSLAGLNSYEQYF. The whole variable domain, filled in from reference TRBV11-2 and TRBJ2-7, reads EAGVAQSPRYKIIEKRQSVAFWCNPISGHATLYWYQQILGQGPKLLIQFQNNGVVDDSQLPKDRFSAERLKGVDSTLKIQPAKLEDSAVYLCASSLAGLNSYEQYFGPGTRLTVT.

Ten or more counts support this clonotype. The V and J genes are TRBV6-2 or TRBV6-3 and TRBJ1-2; D may be TRBD1 (6 bases). The germline CDR1 and CDR2 sequences are MNHEY and SVGEGT. The CDR3 runs 15 residues. Deletions cut 0 bases from V and 5 bases from J, with 13 bases between. CDR3 in amino acids: CASSYSAGTHYGYTF. CDR3 nucleotide sequence: TGTGCCAGCAGTTACTCCGCCGGGACACATTATGGCTACACCTTC.

This clonotype has a count of ten or more. This chain connects TRBV5-8 to TRBJ2-3; 7 bases agree with TRBD1. The length of the CDR3 is 15 residues. CDR1 and CDR2 from the germline V gene are SGHTS and YDEGEE. V gave up 5 bases and J gave up 8 bases; unmatched junction bases: 14. CDR3 in amino acids: CASRSGQPVLSTQYF. Here the CDR3 DNA reads TGTGCCAGCAGATCGGGACAGCCCGTACTTAGTACGCAGTATTTT.